The 17 T cell receptor beta chains in this list originate from one sample, sequenced in a study of T cells in Graves' hyperthyroidism and ophthalmopathy. Amplification targeted TCR beta CDR3 regions from RNA transcripts. First-round RT-PCR targeting the TCR CDR3 was performed with the HTBI primer set. Each CDR3 protein gets one entry after TCRdb re-called the multiplex PCR reads with MiXCR. The repertoire consists of more than 500,000 distinct CDR3 sequences, with about 16% occurring once and the leading ten covering about 31%. The source material was blood. These receptor sequences come from a woman aged 30 to 39 with Graves' ophthalmopathy.

The rearrangement links TRBV20-1 to TRBJ2-1; TRBD2 matches at 11 bases. The CDR3 runs 20 residues. V trimming: 5 bases; J trimming: 7 bases; junction bases outside the gene matches: 25. CDR1 is DFQATT, CDR2 SNEGSKA, per germline (reference sequence). CDR3: CSAPPGRGLGLAGGLNEQFF. For the CDR3, the DNA is TGCAGTGCTCCCCCCGGCAGGGGGCTCGGGCTAGCGGGAGGACTAAATGAGCAGTTCTTC.

The chain uses TRBV20-1 and TRBJ2-5; D is unresolved. V was cut by 3 bases and J by 1 base, with 9 bases left in between. The CDR3 runs 13 residues. The germline V gene has CDR1 DFQATT and CDR2 SNEGSKA (reference sequence). The CDR3 bases are TGCAGTGCTAGTTATCTACCCCAAGAGACCCAGTACTTC. Residues: CSASYLPQETQYF.

The V call is TRBV4-3, the J call TRBJ2-3, with a weak D call TRBD2 (6 bases). V was clipped by 0 bases and J by 4 bases, with 14 bases between them. The CDR3 length is 16 residues. CDR1 LGHNA and CDR2 YSLEER come from the germline V gene. As DNA, the CDR3 is TGCGCCAGCAGCCAAGATAGACGGGGGATGGCAGATACGCAGTATTTT. This gives the protein CASSQDRRGMADTQYF.

The V and J genes are TRBV5-6 and TRBJ2-1; D may be TRBD2 (5 bases). This CDR3 contains 16 residues. The germline V and J ends were trimmed by 4 bases and 4 bases, with 18 bases remaining between them. The germline gives CDR1 SGHDT, CDR2 YYEEEE. CDR3 sequence: CASSPLLVTGYNEQFF. In DNA, the CDR3 is TGTGCCAGCAGCCCGCTACTAGTTACGGGATACAATGAGCAGTTCTTC.

This clonotype was detected many times. The chain joins TRBV28 to TRBJ2-7; D possibly corresponds to TRBD1 (5 bases). Germline V lookup: CDR1 MDHEN, CDR2 SYDVKM. This CDR3 has 15 amino acids. With 8 bases removed from V and 2 bases from J, the gap between germline ends came to 19 bases. The CDR3 spells CASAPLNRPPYEQYF. CDR3 nucleotides: TGTGCCAGCGCCCCGTTGAACAGGCCGCCCTACGAGCAGTACTTC.

This clonotype was observed a few times. The gene calls are TRBV19 and TRBJ2-7, with D perhaps assigned TRBD1 or TRBD2 (6 bases each). The germline CDR1 and CDR2 sequences are LNHDA and SQIVND (reference sequence). The CDR3 consists of 15 residues. With 7 bases removed from V and 2 bases from J, the gap between germline ends came to 18 bases. CDR3 nucleotide sequence: TGTGCCAGTACCGACAAGGGGGGCGCTACCTACGAGCAGTACTTC. Amino acid sequence: CASTDKGGATYEQYF.

Turning to this clonotype: This may be a read error: a much more frequent sequence differs by one nucleotide. The CDR3 spells CASGRDGEKLFF. Here the CDR3 DNA reads TGTGCCAGCGGCCGGGACGGCGAAAAACTGTTTTTT. The chain links TRBV7-9 to TRBJ1-4; D perhaps matches TRBD1 (5 bases). The CDR3 spans 12 residues. V was trimmed by 8 bases and J by 8 bases, leaving 12 bases between them. The germline V gene has CDR1 SEHNR and CDR2 FQNEAQ (reference sequence). Supplemented by reference TRBV7-9 and TRBJ1-4, the full variable domain reads DTGVSQNPRHKITKRGQNVTFRCDPISEHNRLYWYRQTLGQGPEFLTYFQNEAQLEKSRLLSDRFSAERPKGSFSTLEIQRTEQGDSAMYLCASGRDGEKLFFGSGTQLSVL.

This clonotype was detected only a few times. This chain joins TRBV29-1 and TRBJ1-2; a possible D gene is TRBD1 (6 bases). This CDR3 spans 12 amino acids. Germline CDR1 reads SQVTM; CDR2 reads ANQGSEA. V was clipped by 2 bases and J by 8 bases, with 12 bases between them. CDR3 DNA: TGCAGCGTTGAATGGCAGGGGCTGGGCTACACCTTC. It yields the protein CSVEWQGLGYTF. Based on the CDR3 plus reference TRBV29-1 and TRBJ1-2, the full variable domain is SAVISQKPSRDICQRGTSLTIQCQVDSQVTMMFWYRQQPGQSLTLIATANQGSEATYESGFVIDKFPISRPNLTFSTLTVSNMSPEDSSIYLCSVEWQGLGYTFGSGTRLTVV.

V and J are TRBV7-3 and TRBJ2-1; D is unresolved. The germline V gene has CDR1 SGHTA and CDR2 FQGTGA. The CDR3 runs 13 residues. V lost 1 base and J lost 5, with 6 bases in between. The CDR3 reads CASSLNGHNEQFF. DNA for the CDR3: TGTGCCAGCAGCTTAAATGGACACAATGAGCAGTTCTTC. Combining the CDR3 with reference TRBV7-3 and TRBJ2-1 gives the whole variable domain GAGVSQTPSNKVTEKGKYVELRCDPISGHTALYWYRQSLGQGPEFLIYFQGTGAADDSGLPNDRFFAVRPEGSVSTLKIQRTERGDSAVYLCASSLNGHNEQFFGPGTRLTVL.

This clonotype occurred a few times. The rearrangement uses TRBV19 and TRBJ1-5; D ambiguous. The CDR3 loop spans 15 amino acids. With 3 bases removed from V and 2 bases from J, the gap between germline ends came to 11 bases. Germline V gene data show CDR1 as LNHDA and CDR2 as SQIVND (reference sequence). The CDR3 is CASSMGGVGNQPQHF. The CDR3 bases are TGTGCCAGTAGTATGGGTGGGGTGGGCAATCAGCCCCAGCATTTT.

This clonotype was counted many times. This sequence joins TRBV6-4 and TRBJ2-3; TRBD1 matches 12 bases. Germline V lookup: CDR1 MRHNA, CDR2 SNTAGT. V was pared by 6 bases and J by 6 bases, with 4 bases of the junction left unmatched. This CDR3 comprises 14 residues. CDR3 coding DNA: TGTGCCAGCAGCGAAGGGACAGGGGGCGATACGCAGTATTTT. This gives the protein CASSEGTGGDTQYF.

This clonotype has ten or more counts. The chain uses TRBV5-1 and TRBJ2-1; TRBD2 aligns across 8 bases. Germline V gene data show CDR1 as SGHRS and CDR2 as YFSETQ. The CDR3 runs to 15 residues. V lost 4 bases to trimming and J lost 2 bases; unmatched junction nucleotides: 5. The CDR3 sequence is CASSQVAGTYNEQFF. CDR3 sequence (DNA): TGCGCCAGCAGCCAGGTAGCGGGAACCTACAATGAGCAGTTCTTC.

This clonotype came up a few times. The chain joins TRBV9 to TRBJ2-1, with a tentative D call TRBD2 (7 bases). The ends were cut back, 4 bases at V and 3 bases at J, with 32 bases in the middle. Germline CDR1 and CDR2: SGDLS and YYNGEE. The CDR3 contains 21 residues. CDR3 coding DNA: TGTGCCAGCAGCTCCCCTGATCGTTCGACGGGGGGCGAAGCTTACTACAATGAGCAGTTCTTC. Residues: CASSSPDRSTGGEAYYNEQFF.

This clonotype was counted at least ten times. The chain is built from TRBV30 and TRBJ1-1; weak D call: TRBD1 (5 bases). Germline lookup yields CDR1 GTSNPN and CDR2 SVGIG (reference sequence). The CDR3 spans 14 residues. V gave up 3 bases and J gave up 4 bases, with 15 bases separating them. The DNA for the CDR3 is TGTGCCTGGAGGACGTCCGGGGGAAGCACTGAAGCTTTCTTT. Its protein is CAWRTSGGSTEAFF.

This clonotype appeared a few times. The chain links TRBV11-3 to TRBJ2-5; D call uncertain. Between the trimmed V and J ends, which lost 3 bases and 0 bases, there was a span of 8 bases. CDR1 SGHNT and CDR2 YENEEA come from the germline V gene. This CDR3 region has 14 residues. The CDR3 nucleotides read TGTGCCAGCAGCTTTTTGCAGTACCAAGAGACCCAGTACTTC. It yields the protein CASSFLQYQETQYF.

The chain is built from TRBV20-1 and TRBJ2-1; TRBD1 matches at 12 bases. The CDR3 length is 14 residues. The V segment lost 5 bases and the J segment 8 bases; nucleotides outside the gene matches: 7. The germline V gene encodes CDR1 DFQATT and CDR2 SNEGSKA (reference sequence). This CDR3 is CSARDRGLDHEQFF. The DNA of the CDR3 is TGCAGTGCTCGGGACAGGGGGCTGGACCATGAGCAGTTCTTC.

This clonotype was counted at least ten times. This chain connects TRBV7-2 to TRBJ2-1, with no clear D. V lost 1 base to trimming and J lost 8 bases, with 6 bases between them. Germline V CDR1 and CDR2: SGHTA, FQGNSA. The CDR3 runs 12 residues. The CDR3 sequence is CASSLGMDEQFF. CDR3 nucleotides: TGTGCCAGCAGCTTAGGAATGGATGAGCAGTTCTTC. Full variable domain (rest looked up from reference TRBV7-2 and TRBJ2-1): GAGVSQSPSNKVTEKGKDVELRCDPISGHTALYWYRQSLGQGLEFLIYFQGNSAPDKSGLPSDRFSAERTGGSVSTLTIQRTQQEDSAVYLCASSLGMDEQFFGPGTRLTVL.